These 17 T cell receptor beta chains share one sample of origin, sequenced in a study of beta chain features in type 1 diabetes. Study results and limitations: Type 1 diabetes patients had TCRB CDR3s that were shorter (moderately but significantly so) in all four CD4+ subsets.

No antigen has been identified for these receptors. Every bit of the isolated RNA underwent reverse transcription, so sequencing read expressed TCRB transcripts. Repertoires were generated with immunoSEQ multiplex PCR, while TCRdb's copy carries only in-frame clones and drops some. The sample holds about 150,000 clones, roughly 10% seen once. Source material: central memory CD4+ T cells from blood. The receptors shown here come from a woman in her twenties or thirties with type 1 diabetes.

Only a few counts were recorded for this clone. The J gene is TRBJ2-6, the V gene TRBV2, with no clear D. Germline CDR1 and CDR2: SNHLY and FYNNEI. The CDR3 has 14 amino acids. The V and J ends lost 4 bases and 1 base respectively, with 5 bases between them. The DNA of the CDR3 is TGTGCCAGCAGTGCGTTATCTGGGGCCAACGTCCTGACTTTC. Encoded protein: CASSALSGANVLTF.

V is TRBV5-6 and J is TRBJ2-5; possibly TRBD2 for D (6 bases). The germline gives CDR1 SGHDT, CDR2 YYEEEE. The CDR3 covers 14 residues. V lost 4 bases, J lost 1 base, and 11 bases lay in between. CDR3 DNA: TGTGCCAGCAGCCCTCGGGAGACCCAAGAGACCCAGTACTTC. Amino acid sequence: CASSPRETQETQYF.

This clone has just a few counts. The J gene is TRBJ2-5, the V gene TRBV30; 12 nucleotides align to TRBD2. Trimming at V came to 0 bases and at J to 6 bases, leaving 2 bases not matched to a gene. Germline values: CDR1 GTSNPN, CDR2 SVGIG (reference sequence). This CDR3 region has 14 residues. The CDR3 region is CAWSVTSGRKTQYF. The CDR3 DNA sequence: TGTGCCTGGAGTGTAACTAGCGGGAGGAAGACCCAGTACTTC.

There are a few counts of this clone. The CDR3 DNA sequence: TGTGCCAGCAGGTTACAGGGGGCATGGGGGGAGCTGTTTTTT. Its protein product is CASRLQGAWGELFF. The chain has TRBV28 and TRBJ2-2; 9 bases line up with TRBD1. The CDR3 sequence is 14 residues long. The J segment lost 8 bases and the V segment lost 6 bases, leaving 7 bases of the junction unmatched. Per germline, CDR1 MDHEN and CDR2 SYDVKM.

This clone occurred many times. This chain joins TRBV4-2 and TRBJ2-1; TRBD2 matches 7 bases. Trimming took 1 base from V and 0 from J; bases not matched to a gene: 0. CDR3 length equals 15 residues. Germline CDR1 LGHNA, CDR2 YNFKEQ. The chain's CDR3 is CASSQGGSSYNEQFF. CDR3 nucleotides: TGTGCCAGCAGCCAAGGCGGGAGCTCCTACAATGAGCAGTTCTTC.

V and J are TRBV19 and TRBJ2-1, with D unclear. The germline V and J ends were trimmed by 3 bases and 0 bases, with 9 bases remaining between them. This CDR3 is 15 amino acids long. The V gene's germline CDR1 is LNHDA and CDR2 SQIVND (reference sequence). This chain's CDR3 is CASSITFSSYNEQFF. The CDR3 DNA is TGTGCCAGTAGTATTACCTTCAGCTCCTACAATGAGCAGTTCTTC.

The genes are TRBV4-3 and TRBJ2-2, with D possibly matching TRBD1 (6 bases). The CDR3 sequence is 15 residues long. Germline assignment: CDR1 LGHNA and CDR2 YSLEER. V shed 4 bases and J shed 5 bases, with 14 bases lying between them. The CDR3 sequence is CASSLTGSGTGELFF. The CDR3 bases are TGCGCCAGCAGCCTCACAGGGTCAGGGACCGGGGAGCTGTTTTTT.

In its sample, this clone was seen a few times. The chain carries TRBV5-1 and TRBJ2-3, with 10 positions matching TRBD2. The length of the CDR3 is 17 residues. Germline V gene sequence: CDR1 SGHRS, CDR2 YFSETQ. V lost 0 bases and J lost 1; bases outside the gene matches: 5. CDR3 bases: TGCGCCAGCAGCTTGGACCTAGCGGGAGCCGGCACAGATACGCAGTATTTT. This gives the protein CASSLDLAGAGTDTQYF.

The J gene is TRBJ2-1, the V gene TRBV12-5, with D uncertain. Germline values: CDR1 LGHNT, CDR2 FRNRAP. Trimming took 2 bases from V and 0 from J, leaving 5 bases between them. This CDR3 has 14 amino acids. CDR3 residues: CASGLTSSYNEQFF. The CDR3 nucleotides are TGTGCTAGTGGTTTGACTTCCTCCTACAATGAGCAGTTCTTC.

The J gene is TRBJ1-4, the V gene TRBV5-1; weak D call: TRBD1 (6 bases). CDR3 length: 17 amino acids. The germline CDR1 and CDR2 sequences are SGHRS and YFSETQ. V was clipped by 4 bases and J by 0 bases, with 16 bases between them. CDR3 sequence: CASSARQESSTNEKLFF. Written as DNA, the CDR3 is TGCGCCAGCAGCGCACGACAGGAGTCTTCAACTAATGAAAAACTGTTTTTT. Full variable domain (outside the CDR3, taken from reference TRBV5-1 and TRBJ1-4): KAGVTQTPRYLIKTRGQQVTLSCSPISGHRSVSWYQQTPGQGLQFLFEYFSETQRNKGNFPGRFSGRQFSNSRSEMNVSTLELGDSALYLCASSARQESSTNEKLFFGSGTQLSVL.

CDR3 region: CASSPGISGTYEQYF. The CDR3 bases are TGTGCCAGCAGCCCAGGGATTAGCGGGACGTACGAGCAGTACTTC. J is TRBJ2-7 and V is TRBV7-8, with 8 bases lining up with TRBD2. The CDR3 runs 15 residues. V lost 5 bases to trimming and J lost 4 bases; unmatched junction nucleotides: 10. The germline CDR1 and CDR2 sequences are SGHVS and FQNEAQ. The whole variable domain, filled in from reference TRBV7-8 and TRBJ2-7, reads GAGVSQSPRYKVAKRGQDVALRCDPISGHVSLFWYQQALGQGPEFLTYFQNEAQLDKSGLPSDRFFAERPEGSVSTLKIQRTQQEDSAVYLCASSPGISGTYEQYFGPGTRLTVT.

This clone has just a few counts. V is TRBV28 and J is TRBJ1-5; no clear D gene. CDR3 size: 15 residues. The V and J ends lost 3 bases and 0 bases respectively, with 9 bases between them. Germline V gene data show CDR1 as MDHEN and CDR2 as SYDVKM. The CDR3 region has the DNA TGTGCCAGCAGTTTCGGAGGGAGTAGCAATCAGCCCCAGCATTTT. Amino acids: CASSFGGSSNQPQHF.

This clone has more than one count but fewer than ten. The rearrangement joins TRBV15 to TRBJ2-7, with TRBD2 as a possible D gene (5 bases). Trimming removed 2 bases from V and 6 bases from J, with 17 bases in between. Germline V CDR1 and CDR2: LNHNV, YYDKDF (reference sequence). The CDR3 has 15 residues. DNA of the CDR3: TGTGCCACCAGCAGATCCGCGAGGACTCCTCTCGAGCAGTACTTC. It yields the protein CATSRSARTPLEQYF.

The CDR3 is CASSFKLGSGSGNEQYF. Written as DNA, the CDR3 is TGTGCCAGCAGCTTTAAACTCGGAAGCGGGAGCGGGAACGAGCAGTACTTC. The gene calls are TRBV11-3 and TRBJ2-7; the match to TRBD2 covers 8 bases. The CDR3 runs 17 residues. V was clipped by 3 bases and J by 5 bases; unmatched bases: 15. CDR1 is SGHNT, CDR2 YENEEA, per germline.

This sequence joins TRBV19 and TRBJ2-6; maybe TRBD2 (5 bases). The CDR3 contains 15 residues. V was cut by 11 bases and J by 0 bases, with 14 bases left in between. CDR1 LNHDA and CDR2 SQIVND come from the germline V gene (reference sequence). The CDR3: CAGRGSSSGANVLTF. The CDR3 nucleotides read TGTGCCGGACGGGGTTCAAGCTCTGGGGCCAACGTCCTGACTTTC.

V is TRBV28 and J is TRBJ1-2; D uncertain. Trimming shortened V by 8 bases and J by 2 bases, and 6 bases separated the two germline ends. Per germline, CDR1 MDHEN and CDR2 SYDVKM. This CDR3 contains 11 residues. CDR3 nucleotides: TGTGCCAGCCAAGCGAACTATGGCTACACCTTC. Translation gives CASQANYGYTF.

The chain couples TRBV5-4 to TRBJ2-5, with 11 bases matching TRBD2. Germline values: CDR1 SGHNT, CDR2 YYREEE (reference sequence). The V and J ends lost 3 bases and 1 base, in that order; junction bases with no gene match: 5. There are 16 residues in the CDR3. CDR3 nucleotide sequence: TGTGCCAGCAGCTGGGGACTAGCGGAGCTCCAAGAGACCCAGTACTTC. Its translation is CASSWGLAELQETQYF.